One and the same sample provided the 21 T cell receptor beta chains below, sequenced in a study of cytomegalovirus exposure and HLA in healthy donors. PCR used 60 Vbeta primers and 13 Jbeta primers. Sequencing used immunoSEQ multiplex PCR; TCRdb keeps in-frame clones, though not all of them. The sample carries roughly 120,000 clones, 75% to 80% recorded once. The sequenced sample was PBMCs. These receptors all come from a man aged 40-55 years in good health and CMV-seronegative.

The CDR3 loop is CASSPTGAGGSYEQFF. The CDR3 DNA sequence: TGCGCCAGCAGCCCGACGGGAGCGGGGGGGAGTTATGAGCAGTTCTTC. The chain is built from TRBV4-1 and TRBJ2-1; 10 bases are shared with TRBD2. With 4 bases clipped from V and 8 bases from J, the junction kept 11 bases outside the gene matches. This CDR3 has 16 amino acids. Per germline, CDR1 MGHRA and CDR2 YSYEKL.

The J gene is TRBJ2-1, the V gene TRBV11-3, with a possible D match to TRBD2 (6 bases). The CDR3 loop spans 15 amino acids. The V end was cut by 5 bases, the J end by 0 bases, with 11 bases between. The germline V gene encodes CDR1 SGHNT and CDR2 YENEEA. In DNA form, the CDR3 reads TGTGCCAGCAGCGGCGGGGTAAACTCCTACAATGAGCAGTTCTTC. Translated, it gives CASSGGVNSYNEQFF. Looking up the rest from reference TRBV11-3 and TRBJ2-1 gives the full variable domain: EAGVVQSPRYKIIEKKQPVAFWCNPISGHNTLYWYLQNLGQGPELLIRYENEEAVDDSQLPKDRFSAERLKGVDSTLKIQPAELGDSAVYLCASSGGVNSYNEQFFGPGTRLTVL.

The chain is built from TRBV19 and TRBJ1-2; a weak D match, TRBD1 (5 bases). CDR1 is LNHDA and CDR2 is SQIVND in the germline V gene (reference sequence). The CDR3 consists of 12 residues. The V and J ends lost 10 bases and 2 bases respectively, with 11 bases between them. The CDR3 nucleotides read TGTGCCACAAGAAGACAGAACTATGGCTACACCTTC. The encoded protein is CATRRQNYGYTF.

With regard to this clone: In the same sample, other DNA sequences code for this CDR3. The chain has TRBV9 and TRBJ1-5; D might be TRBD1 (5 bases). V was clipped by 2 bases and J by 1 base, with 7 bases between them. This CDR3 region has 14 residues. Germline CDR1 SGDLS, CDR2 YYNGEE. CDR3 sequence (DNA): TGTGCCAGCAGCGTGGGGGGGAGCAATCAGCCCCAGCATTTT. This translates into CASSVGGSNQPQHF.

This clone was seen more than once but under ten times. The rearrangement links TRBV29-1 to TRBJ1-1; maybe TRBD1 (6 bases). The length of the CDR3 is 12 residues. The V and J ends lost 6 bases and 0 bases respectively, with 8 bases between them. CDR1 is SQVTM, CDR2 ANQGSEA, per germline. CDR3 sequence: CSVGHLNTEAFF. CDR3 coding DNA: TGCAGCGTGGGACACCTGAACACTGAAGCTTTCTTT. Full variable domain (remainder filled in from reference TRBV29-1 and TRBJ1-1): SAVISQKPSRDICQRGTSLTIQCQVDSQVTMMFWYRQQPGQSLTLIATANQGSEATYESGFVIDKFPISRPNLTFSTLTVSNMSPEDSSIYLCSVGHLNTEAFFGQGTRLTVV.

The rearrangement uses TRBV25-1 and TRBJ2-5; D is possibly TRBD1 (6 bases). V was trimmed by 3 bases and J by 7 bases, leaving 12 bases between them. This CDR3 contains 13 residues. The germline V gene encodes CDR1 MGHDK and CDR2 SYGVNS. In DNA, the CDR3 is TGTGCCAGCAGTGAGGTCAGGGGCGGGACCCAGTACTTC. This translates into CASSEVRGGTQYF.

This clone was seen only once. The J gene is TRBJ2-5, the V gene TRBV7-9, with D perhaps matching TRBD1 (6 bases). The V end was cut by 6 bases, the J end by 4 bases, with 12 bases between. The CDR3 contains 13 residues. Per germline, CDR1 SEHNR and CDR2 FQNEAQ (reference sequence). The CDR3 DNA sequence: TGTGCCAGCAGTTCAGGGGATGGAGAGACCCAGTACTTC. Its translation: CASSSGDGETQYF.

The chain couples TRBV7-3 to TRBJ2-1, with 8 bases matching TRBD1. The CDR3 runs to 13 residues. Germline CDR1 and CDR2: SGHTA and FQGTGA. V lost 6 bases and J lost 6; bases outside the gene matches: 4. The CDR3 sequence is CASSPGTGNEQFF. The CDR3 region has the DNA TGTGCCAGCAGTCCCGGGACAGGCAATGAGCAGTTCTTC.

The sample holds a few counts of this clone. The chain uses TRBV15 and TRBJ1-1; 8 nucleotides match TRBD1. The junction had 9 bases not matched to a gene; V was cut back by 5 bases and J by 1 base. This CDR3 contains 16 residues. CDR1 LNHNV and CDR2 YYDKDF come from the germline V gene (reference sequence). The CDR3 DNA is TGTGCCACCAGCGGACAAAACAGGGGGAAGAACACTGAAGCTTTCTTT. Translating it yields CATSGQNRGKNTEAFF.

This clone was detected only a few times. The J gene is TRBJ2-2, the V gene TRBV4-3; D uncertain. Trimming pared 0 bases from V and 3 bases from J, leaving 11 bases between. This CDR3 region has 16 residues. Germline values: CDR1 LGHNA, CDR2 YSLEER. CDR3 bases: TGCGCCAGCAGCCAAGAATTGGGCCTTTACACCGGGGAGCTGTTTTTT. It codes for CASSQELGLYTGELFF.

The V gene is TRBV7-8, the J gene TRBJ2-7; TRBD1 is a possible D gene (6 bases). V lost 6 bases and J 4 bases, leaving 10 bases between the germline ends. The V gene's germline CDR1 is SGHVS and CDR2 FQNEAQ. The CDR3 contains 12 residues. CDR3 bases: TGTGCCAGCAGGCCGGACAGTTACGAGCAGTACTTC. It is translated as CASRPDSYEQYF.

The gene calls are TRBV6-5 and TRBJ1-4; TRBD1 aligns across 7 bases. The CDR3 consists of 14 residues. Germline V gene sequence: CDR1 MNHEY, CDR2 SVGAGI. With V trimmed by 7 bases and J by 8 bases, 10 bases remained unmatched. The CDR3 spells CASKRQGGKEKLFF. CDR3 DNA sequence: TGTGCCAGCAAGAGACAGGGTGGGAAAGAAAAACTGTTTTTT.

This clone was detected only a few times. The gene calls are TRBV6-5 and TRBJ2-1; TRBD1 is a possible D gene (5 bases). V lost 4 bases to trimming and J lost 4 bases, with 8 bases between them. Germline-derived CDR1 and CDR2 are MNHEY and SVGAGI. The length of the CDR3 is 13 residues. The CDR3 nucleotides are TGTGCCAGCAGTTTGGGGCCTTACAATGAGCAGTTCTTC. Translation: CASSLGPYNEQFF.

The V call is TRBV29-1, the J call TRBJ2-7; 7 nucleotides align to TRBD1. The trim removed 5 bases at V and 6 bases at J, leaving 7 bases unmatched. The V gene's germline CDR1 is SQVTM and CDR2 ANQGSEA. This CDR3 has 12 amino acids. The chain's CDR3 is CSVTTGFGEQYF. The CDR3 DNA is TGCAGCGTTACGACAGGGTTCGGCGAGCAGTACTTC.

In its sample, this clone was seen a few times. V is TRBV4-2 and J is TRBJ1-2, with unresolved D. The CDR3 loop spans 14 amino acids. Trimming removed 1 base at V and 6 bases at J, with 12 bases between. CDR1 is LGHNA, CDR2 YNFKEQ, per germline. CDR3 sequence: CASSQALLVDGYTF. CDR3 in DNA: TGTGCCAGCAGCCAAGCCTTACTGGTAGATGGCTACACCTTC.

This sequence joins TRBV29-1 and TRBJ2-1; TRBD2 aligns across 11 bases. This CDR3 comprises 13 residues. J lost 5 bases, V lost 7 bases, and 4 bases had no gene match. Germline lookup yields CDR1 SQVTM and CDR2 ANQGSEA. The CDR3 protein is CSATSGVDNEQFF. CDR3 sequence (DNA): TGCAGCGCGACTAGCGGGGTCGACAATGAGCAGTTCTTC.

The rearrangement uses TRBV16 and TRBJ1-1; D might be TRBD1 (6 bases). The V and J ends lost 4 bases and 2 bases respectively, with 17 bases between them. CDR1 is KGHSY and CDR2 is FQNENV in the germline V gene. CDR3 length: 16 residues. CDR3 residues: CASSPFRGRRNTEAFF. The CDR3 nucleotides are TGTGCCAGCAGCCCGTTCAGGGGACGTCGAAACACTGAAGCTTTCTTT.

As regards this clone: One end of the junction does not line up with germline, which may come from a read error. The CDR3 protein is CASSLEPQGAGANGLTF. For the CDR3, the DNA is TGCGCCAGCAGCTTGGAACCCCAGGGGGCTGGGGCCAACGGCCTGACTTTC. The chain employs TRBV5-1 and TRBJ2-6, with TRBD1 matching 8 bases. CDR3 length: 17 amino acids. In germline, CDR1 is SGHRS, CDR2 YFSETQ.

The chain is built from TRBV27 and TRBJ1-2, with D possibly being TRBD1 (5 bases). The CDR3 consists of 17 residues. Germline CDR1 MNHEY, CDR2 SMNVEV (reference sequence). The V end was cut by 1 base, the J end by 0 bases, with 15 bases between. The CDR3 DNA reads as TGTGCCAGCAGTTTATTTTCCCCGGGGGTTGCTAACTATGGCTACACCTTC. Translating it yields CASSLFSPGVANYGYTF.

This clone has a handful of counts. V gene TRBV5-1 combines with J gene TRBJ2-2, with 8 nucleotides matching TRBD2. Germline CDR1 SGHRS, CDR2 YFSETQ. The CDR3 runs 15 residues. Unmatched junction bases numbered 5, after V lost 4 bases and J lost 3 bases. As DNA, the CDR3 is TGCGCCAGCAGCCCCGTAGCGGGGCACACCGGGGAGCTGTTTTTT. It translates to CASSPVAGHTGELFF.

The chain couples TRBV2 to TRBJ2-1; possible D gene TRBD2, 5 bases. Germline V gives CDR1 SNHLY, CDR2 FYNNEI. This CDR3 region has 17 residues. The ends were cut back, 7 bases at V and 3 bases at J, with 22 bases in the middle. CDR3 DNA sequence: TGTGCCAGCATTACCTTGCCATCAGCGGCTAACTACAATGAGCAGTTCTTC. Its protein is CASITLPSAANYNEQFF.